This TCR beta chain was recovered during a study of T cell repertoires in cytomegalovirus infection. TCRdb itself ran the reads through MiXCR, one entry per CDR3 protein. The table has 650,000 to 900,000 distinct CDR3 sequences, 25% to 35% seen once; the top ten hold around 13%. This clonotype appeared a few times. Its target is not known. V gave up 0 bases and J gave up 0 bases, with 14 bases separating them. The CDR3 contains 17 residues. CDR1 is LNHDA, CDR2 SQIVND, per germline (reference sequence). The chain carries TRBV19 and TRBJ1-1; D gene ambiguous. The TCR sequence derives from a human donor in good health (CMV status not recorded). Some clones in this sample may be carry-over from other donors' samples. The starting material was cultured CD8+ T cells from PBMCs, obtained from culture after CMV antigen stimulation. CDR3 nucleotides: TGTGCCAGTAGTATAGATCCGGCAGATTTCATGAACACTGAAGCTTTCTTT. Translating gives CASSIDPADFMNTEAFF.